The subject of this entry is one T cell receptor (beta chain). Its antigen is unidentified. At one end the junction does not follow the germline gene, possibly because of a read error. This sample stems from a study of metastatic and nonmetastatic thyroid tumors. The overall study: Repertoires from blood and tumor or nodule tissue of malignant and benign thyroid patients were compared. Study results and caveats: The study reportedly found significantly higher TCR beta diversity in malignant thyroid tumors than benign nodules, in blood and tumor.

Under the authors' procedure: Construction of a distant-metastasis classifier for papillary thyroid cancer relied on CDR3 differences across clinicopathological groups. Using MiXCR, TCRdb reanalyzed the PCR reads. These V and J calls derive from TCRdb rather than the authors' analysis. The sample includes 14,000 to 15,000 clones, about 23% of them seen just once. Germline CDR1 MNHEY, CDR2 SMNVEV (reference sequence). The CDR3 runs 13 residues. Patients had received no treatment of any kind before thyroid surgery. The rearrangement joins TRBV27 to TRBJ2-7, with D perhaps matching TRBD1 or TRBD2 (6 bases each). This receptor was identified in a female donor with papillary thyroid cancer or a benign thyroid nodule (not recorded which). Some clones in this sample may be carry-over from other donors' samples. The material sequenced was tumor tissue. The DNA for the CDR3 is TGTGCCACCATGAAGGACGGGGGCTACGATCAGTACTTC. Its translation is CATMKDGGYDQYF.